The rows below give T cell receptor beta chains drawn from one sample of a study of neurological immune-mediated disorders. TCRdb processed the 5' RACE reads anew with MiXCR; each CDR3 protein has one entry. The sample yields roughly 88,000 distinct CDR3 sequences, under 4.5% seen once. Sequenced material: PBMCs. These receptors were collected from a woman between 45 and 65 years old with multiple sclerosis. The CDR3 runs from the conserved cysteine through the conserved F or W. The D gene is left open where the match is weak. Sizes are listed as once, few, many, or a class for an expanded clone.

d_gene: TRBD2; abundance: many; v_gene: TRBV20-1; j_gene: TRBJ2-5; CDR3nt: TGCAGTGCGGAAGGAGTGACTAGCGGCCAAGAGACCCAGTACTTC; CDR3aa: CSAEGVTSGQETQYF
d_gene: -; abundance: many; v_gene: TRBV7-3; j_gene: TRBJ1-6; CDR3nt: TGTGCCAGCAGCTTAATGGGCAGGGATTCACCCCTCCACTTT; CDR3aa: CASSLMGRDSPLHF
d_gene: -; abundance: many; v_gene: TRBV20-1; j_gene: TRBJ2-7; CDR3nt: TGCAGTGCTAGCAAGGGATCCTACGAGCAGTACTTC; CDR3aa: CSASKGSYEQYF
d_gene: -; abundance: many; v_gene: TRBV20-1; j_gene: TRBJ1-2; CDR3nt: TGCAGTGCTAGGGATCAGGGGCTGGGCTATGGCTACACCTTC; CDR3aa: CSARDQGLGYGYTF
d_gene: TRBD1; abundance: many; v_gene: TRBV6-2/TRBV6-3; j_gene: TRBJ2-7; CDR3nt: TGTGCCAGCAGTTACTCTCCCAGGACAGGGGGCTACGAGCAGTACTTC; CDR3aa: CASSYSPRTGGYEQYF
d_gene: -; abundance: many; v_gene: TRBV5-1; j_gene: TRBJ2-7; CDR3nt: TGCGCCAGCAAACCGTCAGGGGAGGACGAGCAGTACTTC; CDR3aa: CASKPSGEDEQYF
d_gene: -; abundance: many; v_gene: TRBV5-1; j_gene: TRBJ1-1; CDR3nt: TGCGCCAGCAGCCCGGGGGCAGGGGCGATGCACACTGAAGCTTTCTTT; CDR3aa: CASSPGAGAMHTEAFF
d_gene: -; abundance: many; v_gene: TRBV6-2/TRBV6-3; j_gene: TRBJ2-2; CDR3nt: TGTGCCACCCTGAAGCCGGGGGGCTACGGGGAGCTGTTTTTT; CDR3aa: CATLKPGGYGELFF
d_gene: -; abundance: many; v_gene: TRBV2; j_gene: TRBJ1-5; CDR3nt: TGTGCCAGCACCCCCGACAGAAATAGCAATCAGCCCCAGCATTTT; CDR3aa: CASTPDRNSNQPQHF
d_gene: -; abundance: many; v_gene: TRBV7-2; j_gene: TRBJ2-7; CDR3nt: TGTGCCAGCAGCTTAGGGGGATCAAACAGGCCCTACGAGCAGTACTTC; CDR3aa: CASSLGGSNRPYEQYF
d_gene: -; abundance: many; v_gene: TRBV5-1; j_gene: TRBJ2-2; CDR3nt: TGCGCCAGCGCCTTTAGCGGTACAAGCACCGGGGAGCTGTTTTTT; CDR3aa: CASAFSGTSTGELFF
d_gene: -; abundance: few; v_gene: TRBV20-1; j_gene: TRBJ1-4; CDR3nt: TGCAGTGCCAGGGAGGGGCAGGGCGCAACTAATGAAAAACTGTTTTTT; CDR3aa: CSAREGQGATNEKLFF
d_gene: TRBD2; abundance: many; v_gene: TRBV7-9; j_gene: TRBJ2-3; CDR3nt: TGTGCCAGCAGCACCAGGCGGGGGGGCCATGATACGCAGTATTTT; CDR3aa: CASSTRRGGHDTQYF
d_gene: -; abundance: many; v_gene: TRBV19; j_gene: TRBJ1-2; CDR3nt: TGTGCCAGTAGTATGGGAACAAACTATGGCTACACCTTC; CDR3aa: CASSMGTNYGYTF
d_gene: -; abundance: medium-sized; v_gene: TRBV5-1; j_gene: TRBJ1-1; CDR3nt: TGCGCCAGCAGCTGGGGACAGAACACTGAAGCTTTCTTT; CDR3aa: CASSWGQNTEAFF